The clone carrying this T cell receptor beta chain was counted many times. The antigen remains undetermined. This entry is derived from a study of molecular identifiers for immune sequencing clone quantification. Isolation of naive CD8 T cells was achieved by sorting on a CD8+CD4-CCR7+CD45RA+ phenotype. V dropped 4 bases and J dropped 0 bases, with 13 bases sitting between them. Germline CDR1 is SGDLS and CDR2 is YYNGEE. The CDR3 totals 16 residues. The authors built bulk TCR libraries by previously described methods with listed TCR primers. TCRdb re-called the PCR reads with MiXCR, one entry per CDR3 protein. The sample has 350,000 or so distinct CDR3 sequences; around a fifth are singletons. Points from the study as a whole: In cases of identical TCR molecules sharing a barcode, highly expanded clone sizes could be underestimated. Spike-in Jurkat TCR RNA from a single cell reportedly registered among approximately 900,000 naive cells.

J is TRBJ1-4 and V is TRBV9; D not resolved. Sequenced sample: naive CD8+ T cells from blood, with Jurkat cell RNA spiked in. Subset given: FACS-sorted CD8+CD4-CCR7+CD45RA+ naive T cells. This TCR came from a human donor in good health. Some libraries in this study had Jurkat cell RNA spiked in. CDR3 coding DNA: TGTGCCAGCAGCCCATTCCTAGGGACAACTAATGAAAAACTGTTTTTT. This codes for CASSPFLGTTNEKLFF.